The rows below give T cell receptor beta chains drawn from one sample of a study of TIL therapy for anti-PD-1-resistant metastatic lung cancer. Assay used: immunoSEQ multiplex PCR; TCRdb lists only in-frame clones, some missing. This sample has tens of thousands of clones, with 69% found just once. Specimen: blood, collected at baseline. These receptors originate from a person between 25 and 79 years old with non-small cell lung cancer. Each CDR3 is given with its conserved first and last residue. D genes are given only for firm matches. Clone size appears in some rows only: once, few, many, or a class for an expanded clone.

>TRBJ2-7|NA|NA|TRBV7-2
CASSRQTGRYEQYF
TGTGCCAGCAGCCGACAGACAGGCAGGTACGAGCAGTACTTC
>TRBJ1-6|NA|NA|TRBV5-1
CASSLGEGARVASPLHF
TGCGCCAGCAGCTTGGGGGAAGGGGCGCGGGTTGCTTCACCCCTCCACTTT
>TRBJ1-2|TRBD1|few|TRBV5-4
CASSLENRGLYGYTF
TGTGCCAGCAGCTTGGAAAACAGGGGACTCTATGGCTACACCTTC
>TRBJ2-3|NA|few|TRBV6-1
CASSEAGPIPTDTQYF
TGTGCCAGCAGTGAAGCGGGACCAATCCCCACAGATACGCAGTATTTT
>TRBJ1-1|NA|NA|TRBV7-8
CASSFRETGEDTEAFF
TGTGCCAGCAGCTTCAGAGAGACAGGAGAGGACACTGAAGCTTTCTTT
>TRBJ1-6|TRBD1|NA|TRBV2
CASKVTGYNSPLHF
TGTGCCAGCAAGGTGACAGGGTATAATTCACCCCTCCACTTT
>TRBJ2-7|TRBD1|NA|TRBV11-2
CASSLGGTVPPIEQYF
TGTGCCAGCAGCTTAGGGGGGACAGTCCCCCCTATCGAGCAGTACTTC
>TRBJ1-1|NA|few|TRBV9
CASSVVGGAAEAFF
TGTGCCAGCAGCGTAGTTGGAGGTGCGGCTGAAGCTTTCTTT
>TRBJ2-7|TRBD1|NA|TRBV18
CASSQTGGREQYF
TGTGCCAGCTCGCAAACAGGGGGTCGCGAGCAGTACTTC
>TRBJ1-1|NA|NA|TRBV7-9
CASRTLRDKKGNTEAFF
TGTGCCAGCAGAACACTCCGGGACAAGAAGGGGAACACTGAAGCTTTCTTT
>TRBJ2-3|TRBD2|NA|TRBV6-1
CASSELGTSGPTDTQYF
TGTGCCAGCAGTGAATTAGGGACTAGCGGGCCCACAGATACGCAGTATTTT
>TRBJ2-1|NA|few|TRBV27
CASRSQSFSSYNEQFF
TGTGCCAGCAGGTCCCAGTCCTTCAGCTCCTACAATGAGCAGTTCTTC
>TRBJ1-2|NA|NA|TRBV6-6
CASSYRASETYGYTF
TGTGCCAGCAGTTACCGGGCGTCAGAGACCTATGGCTACACCTTC
>TRBJ1-2|TRBD1|NA|TRBV7-8
CASSLYVGTGGVHGYTF
TGTGCCAGCAGCTTATACGTAGGTACAGGGGGCGTACATGGCTACACCTTC
>TRBJ1-1|NA|NA|TRBV19
CASSIALNTEAFF
TGTGCCAGTAGTATAGCCCTTAACACTGAAGCTTTCTTT
>TRBJ2-5|NA|NA|TRBV29-1
CSVPHWSQETQYF
TGCAGCGTCCCGCACTGGAGCCAAGAGACCCAGTACTTC
>TRBJ1-1|NA|NA|TRBV2
CASSQQGGTEAFF
TGTGCCAGCAGTCAACAGGGCGGGACTGAAGCTTTCTTT
>TRBJ2-1|NA|NA|TRBV7-2
CASSLLAHNNEQFF
TGTGCCAGCAGCTTACTGGCGCACAACAATGAGCAGTTCTTC
>TRBJ1-1|TRBD1|NA|TRBV11-2
CASSLQGQDRAFF
TGTGCCAGCAGCTTACAGGGACAGGACCGGGCTTTCTTT
>TRBJ1-2|NA|NA|TRBV5-5
CASSLGRGNYGYTF
TGTGCCAGCAGCCTAGGGCGGGGCAACTATGGCTACACCTTC
>TRBJ2-7|TRBD2|once|TRBV27
CASSPSSSGVYYEQYF
TGTGCCAGCAGTCCCTCCTCTAGCGGGGTATACTACGAGCAGTACTTC
>TRBJ2-1|TRBD2|NA|TRBV5-1
CASSLVAGTSINEQFF
TGCGCCAGCAGCCTGGTCGCCGGGACTAGCATCAATGAGCAGTTCTTC
>TRBJ1-6|NA|NA|TRBV30
CAWSVGGPAPLHF
TGTGCCTGGAGTGTGGGGGGCCCTGCCCCCCTCCACTTT
>TRBJ2-1|NA|NA|TRBV11-3
CASSLALGSYNEQFF
TGTGCCAGCAGCTTAGCGTTAGGCTCCTACAATGAGCAGTTCTTC
>TRBJ2-5|NA|NA|TRBV29-1
CSAYAGTVQETQYF
TGCAGCGCATACGCGGGGACAGTCCAAGAGACCCAGTACTTC
>TRBJ2-7|TRBD2|NA|TRBV6-6
CASRFLAGGYEQYF
TGTGCCAGCAGGTTCCTAGCGGGGGGCTACGAGCAGTACTTC
>TRBJ1-2|TRBD1|NA|TRBV6-5
CASSPPGTEGYTF
TGTGCCAGCAGCCCTCCCGGGACAGAAGGCTACACCTTC
>TRBJ1-1|TRBD1|NA|TRBV30
CAWSAGGADSSEAFF
TGTGCCTGGAGTGCAGGGGGCGCGGATAGTTCTGAAGCTTTCTTT
>TRBJ2-3|TRBD2|NA|TRBV4-1
CASSRATGTSGGSTDTQYF
TGCGCCAGCAGCCGTGCGACCGGGACTAGCGGGGGGAGCACAGATACGCAGTATTTT
>TRBJ2-5|NA|NA|TRBV11-2
CASSPTGPTETQYF
TGTGCCAGCAGCCCCACCGGGCCCACGGAGACCCAGTACTTC
>TRBJ2-4|TRBD2|NA|TRBV23-1
CASSLSTSGGADWLHIQYF
TGCGCCAGCAGTCTCTCCACTAGCGGGGGGGCCGATTGGTTACACATTCAGTACTTC